This T cell receptor beta chain was found in a study of T cell repertoires in cytomegalovirus infection. Each CDR3 protein is one row after TCRdb ran MiXCR on the reads. The sample carries about 320,000 distinct CDR3 sequences, 9.5% recorded once. V shed 7 bases and J shed 3 bases, with 15 bases lying between them. This CDR3 has 14 residues. Germline CDR1 and CDR2: MNHEY and SVGEGT. The chain combines TRBV6-2 or TRBV6-3 with TRBJ1-1; no clear D gene. This TCR was recovered from a human donor in good health (CMV status not recorded). Some clones in this sample may be carry-over from other donors' samples. Source material: PBMCs. CDR3 nucleotide sequence: TGTGCCAGCACCGAACACGGCCCTTACACTGAAGCTTTCTTT. Protein sequence: CASTEHGPYTEAFF.